The 10 T cell receptor beta chains presented below share a single source sample, sequenced in a study of radiotherapy plus CTLA-4 blockade in lung cancer. Profiled with immunoSEQ multiplex PCR; TCRdb holds only in-frame clones, not every one. Here the sample spans about 62,000 clones, around 69% being singletons. This specimen was peripheral blood, taken from a patient treated with radiotherapy plus ipilimumab. The source of these receptors is a human donor with non-small cell lung cancer who had a complete response to radiotherapy plus ipilimumab.

In DNA, the CDR3 is TGTGCCAGCGGGAAGGGACAGGGGGCAACTAATGAAAAACTGTTTTTT. This encodes CASGKGQGATNEKLFF. The rearrangement links TRBV2 to TRBJ1-4; 11 positions agree with TRBD1. Losses at the gene ends were 8 bases for V and 0 bases for J; bases not matched to a gene: 5. The CDR3 covers 16 residues. Germline CDR1 SNHLY, CDR2 FYNNEI. Filled out from reference TRBV2 and TRBJ1-4, the complete variable domain reads EPEVTQTPSHQVTQMGQEVILRCVPISNHLYFYWYRQILGQKVEFLVSFYNNEISEKSEIFDDQFSVERPDGSNFTLKIRSTKLEDSAMYFCASGKGQGATNEKLFFGSGTQLSVL.

The chain recombines TRBV30 with TRBJ2-7; tentatively, D is TRBD2 (5 bases). Germline CDR1 GTSNPN, CDR2 SVGIG (reference sequence). V gave up 2 bases and J gave up 2 bases, with 7 bases separating them. CDR3 length: 12 residues. CDR3 coding DNA: TGTGCCTGGAGTCCCGGGGCCTACGAGCAGTACTTC. Protein: CAWSPGAYEQYF.

The V and J genes are TRBV7-2 and TRBJ1-2, with 7 bases lining up with TRBD1. Germline loops: CDR1 SGHTA, CDR2 FQGNSA. The CDR3 has 12 residues. V shed 5 bases and J 6 bases; nucleotides not matched to a gene: 3. The CDR3 region has the DNA TGTGCCAGCAGCACAGACAGGGATGGCTACACCTTC. Its protein is CASSTDRDGYTF.

This rearrangement joins TRBV4-1 to TRBJ1-3; 8 bases map to TRBD1. With 1 base clipped from V and 2 bases from J, the junction kept 7 bases outside the gene matches. Germline V lookup: CDR1 MGHRA, CDR2 YSYEKL. CDR3 length: 17 residues. The CDR3 loop is CASSQGTQGGAGNTIYF. In nucleotides, the CDR3 is TGCGCCAGCAGCCAAGGAACACAGGGGGGAGCTGGAAACACCATATATTTT.

This chain links TRBV28 with TRBJ1-5; D remains ambiguous. The CDR3 runs to 15 residues. In germline, CDR1 is MDHEN, CDR2 SYDVKM. Trimming left V 6 bases short and J 1 base short, with 13 bases between. The CDR3 spells CASSRRFRSNQPQHF. The CDR3 DNA reads TGTGCCAGCAGCCGGAGATTCCGGAGCAATCAGCCCCAGCATTTT.

A few counts support this clone. This chain connects TRBV5-8 to TRBJ1-2, with 10 bases lining up with TRBD1. V lost 3 bases and J lost 8; bases outside the gene matches: 4. Germline loops: CDR1 SGHTS, CDR2 YDEGEE. This CDR3 contains 13 residues. The CDR3 bases are TGTGCCAGCAGCTCGGACAGGGGGGGAGGCTACACCTTC. This gives the protein CASSSDRGGGYTF.

The chain couples TRBV28 to TRBJ2-6, with 7 bases matching TRBD1. With 5 bases clipped from V and 4 bases from J, the junction kept 8 bases outside the gene matches. This CDR3 has 16 amino acids. Germline-derived CDR1 and CDR2 are MDHEN and SYDVKM. The CDR3 DNA reads as TGTGCCAGCAGTCGTACAGGGGTTACCGGGGCCAACGTCCTGACTTTC. Its protein product is CASSRTGVTGANVLTF.

A few counts support this clone. The rearrangement links TRBV28 to TRBJ1-4; no reliable D call. Germline lookup yields CDR1 MDHEN and CDR2 SYDVKM. Trimming left V 4 bases short and J 2 bases short, with 2 bases between. The CDR3 runs to 12 residues. For the CDR3, the DNA is TGTGCCAGCAGTTCTACTAATGAAAAACTGTTTTTT. Amino acids: CASSSTNEKLFF. Complete variable domain (other parts from reference TRBV28 and TRBJ1-4): DVKVTQSSRYLVKRTGEKVFLECVQDMDHENMFWYRQDPGLGLRLIYFSYDVKMKEKGDIPEGYSVSREKKERFSLILESASTNQTSMYLCASSSTNEKLFFGSGTQLSVL.

In this sample, this clone turned up once. J is TRBJ2-7 and V is TRBV4-1; TRBD2 matches 8 bases. The CDR3 has 17 residues. With 4 bases clipped from V and 4 bases from J, the junction kept 15 bases outside the gene matches. Germline V gene data show CDR1 as MGHRA and CDR2 as YSYEKL. The chain's CDR3 is CASSLGISGRGIYEQYF. The CDR3 DNA reads as TGCGCCAGCAGCCTAGGAATAAGCGGGAGAGGTATTTACGAGCAGTACTTC.

V gene TRBV5-1 combines with J gene TRBJ2-5, with 11 bases lining up with TRBD2. The J call may be wrong; the DNA end is better matched by TRBJ2-7. This CDR3 has 15 amino acids. The germline gives CDR1 SGHRS, CDR2 YFSETQ. The CDR3 DNA is TGCGCCAGCACCGAGACTAGCGGGGTTTCCTACGAGCAGTACTTC. As protein: CASTETSGVSYEQYF.